This TCR beta chain was recovered during a study of T cells after yellow fever vaccination. Each CDR3 protein gets one entry after TCRdb re-called the 5' RACE reads with MiXCR. Of 450,000 to 600,000 distinct CDR3 sequences in the sample, roughly 14% are singletons; the top ten hold around 15%. Study-level results: Post-booster repertoires contained most primary-vaccination clones again (almost 97% CD4, 88% CD8).

Concerning this clonotype itself: Its matching antigen is unknown.

Unmatched junction bases numbered 11, after V lost 5 bases and J lost 2 bases. Germline CDR1 reads SQVTM; CDR2 reads ANQGSEA. The CDR3 has 16 residues. J is TRBJ2-1 and V is TRBV29-1; 8 bases are a match to TRBD2. Material: PBMCs, obtained on the day of the yellow fever booster vaccination. The receptor's source is a man younger than 45 who received the YFV17D yellow fever vaccine. DNA for the CDR3: TGCAGCGTTAACCTAGCGGGCGGGCGTCCCTACAATGAGCAGTTCTTC. Protein: CSVNLAGGRPYNEQFF.